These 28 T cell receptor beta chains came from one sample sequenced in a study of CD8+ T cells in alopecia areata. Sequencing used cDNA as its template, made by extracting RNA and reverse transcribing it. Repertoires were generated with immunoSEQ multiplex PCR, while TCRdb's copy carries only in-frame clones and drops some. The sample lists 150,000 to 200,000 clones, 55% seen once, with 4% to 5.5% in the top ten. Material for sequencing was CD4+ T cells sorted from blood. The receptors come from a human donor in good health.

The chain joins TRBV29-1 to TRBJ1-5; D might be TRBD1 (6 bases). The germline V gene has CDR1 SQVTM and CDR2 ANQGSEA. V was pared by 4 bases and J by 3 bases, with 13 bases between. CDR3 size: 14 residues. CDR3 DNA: TGCAGCGTTGCTGGGGGGGCCCCCAATCAGCCCCAGCATTTT. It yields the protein CSVAGGAPNQPQHF.

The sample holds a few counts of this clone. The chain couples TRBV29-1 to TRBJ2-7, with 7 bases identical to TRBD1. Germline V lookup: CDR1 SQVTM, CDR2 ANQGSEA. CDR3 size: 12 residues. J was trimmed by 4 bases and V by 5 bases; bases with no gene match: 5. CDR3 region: CSVSTGQYEQYF. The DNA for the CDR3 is TGCAGCGTTTCGACAGGGCAGTACGAGCAGTACTTC.

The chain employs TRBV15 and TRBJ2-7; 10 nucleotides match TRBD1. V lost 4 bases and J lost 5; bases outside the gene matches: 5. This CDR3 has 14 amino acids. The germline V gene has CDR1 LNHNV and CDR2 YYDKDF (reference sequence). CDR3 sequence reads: CATSIRDRGHEQYF. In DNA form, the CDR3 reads TGTGCCACCAGCATCCGGGACAGGGGCCACGAGCAGTACTTC.

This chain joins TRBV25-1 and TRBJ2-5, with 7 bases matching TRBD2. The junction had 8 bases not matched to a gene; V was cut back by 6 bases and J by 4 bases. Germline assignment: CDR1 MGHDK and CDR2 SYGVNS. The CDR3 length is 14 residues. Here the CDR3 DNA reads TGTGCCAGCAGCGGTTCTAGCGGTAGAGAGACCCAGTACTTC. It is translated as CASSGSSGRETQYF.

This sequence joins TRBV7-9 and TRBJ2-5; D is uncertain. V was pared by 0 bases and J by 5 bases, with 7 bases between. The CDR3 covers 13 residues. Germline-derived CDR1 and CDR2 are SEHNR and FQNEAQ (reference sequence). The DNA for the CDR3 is TGTGCCAGCAGCTTAGCCGGATTGGAGACCCAGTACTTC. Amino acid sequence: CASSLAGLETQYF. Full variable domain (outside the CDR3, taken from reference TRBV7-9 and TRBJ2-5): DTGVSQNPRHKITKRGQNVTFRCDPISEHNRLYWYRQTLGQGPEFLTYFQNEAQLEKSRLLSDRFSAERPKGSFSTLEIQRTEQGDSAMYLCASSLAGLETQYFGPGTRLLVL.

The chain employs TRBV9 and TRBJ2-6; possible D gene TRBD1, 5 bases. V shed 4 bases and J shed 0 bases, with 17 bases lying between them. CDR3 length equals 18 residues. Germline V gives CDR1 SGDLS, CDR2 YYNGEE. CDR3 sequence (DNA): TGTGCCAGCAGCTTTCAAGGACACCACCTCTCTGGGGCCAACGTCCTGACTTTC. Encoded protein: CASSFQGHHLSGANVLTF.

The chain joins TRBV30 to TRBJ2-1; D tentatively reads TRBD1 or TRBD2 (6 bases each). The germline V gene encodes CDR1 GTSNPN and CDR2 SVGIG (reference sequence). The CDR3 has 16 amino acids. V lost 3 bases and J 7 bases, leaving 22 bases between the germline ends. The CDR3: CAWRKGGRTRFNEQFF. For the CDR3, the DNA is TGTGCCTGGAGAAAAGGGGGGAGAACCAGATTTAATGAGCAGTTCTTC.

The CDR3 bases are TGCAGCGTTGGGGCAACTAATGAAAAACTGTTTTTT. Its protein product is CSVGATNEKLFF. This rearrangement joins TRBV29-1 to TRBJ1-4; D uncertain. CDR1 is SQVTM, CDR2 ANQGSEA, per germline. Trimming took 4 bases from V and 0 from J, leaving 3 bases between them. The CDR3 length is 12 residues.

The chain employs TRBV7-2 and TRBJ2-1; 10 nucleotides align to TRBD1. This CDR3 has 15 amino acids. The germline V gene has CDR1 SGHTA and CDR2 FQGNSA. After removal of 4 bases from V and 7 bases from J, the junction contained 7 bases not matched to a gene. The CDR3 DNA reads TGTGCCAGCAGCTACGGCGGGACAGGGGTTAATGAGCAGTTCTTC. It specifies CASSYGGTGVNEQFF.

DNA of the CDR3: TGTGCCAGCAGGCAGGGGGCCGTTACGCAGTATTTT. Its protein is CASRQGAVTQYF. The genes are TRBV6-1 and TRBJ2-3; 8 bases align to TRBD1. Germline values: CDR1 MNHNS, CDR2 SASEGT. The V gene end was trimmed by 6 bases and the J gene end by 8 bases; junction bases not matched to a gene: 4. CDR3 length: 12 residues.

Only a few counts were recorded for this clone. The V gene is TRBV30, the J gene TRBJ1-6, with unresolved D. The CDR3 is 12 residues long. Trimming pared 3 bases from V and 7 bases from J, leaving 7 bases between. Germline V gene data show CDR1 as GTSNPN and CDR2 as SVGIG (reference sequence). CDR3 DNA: TGTGCCTGGAGCGGCGGGAATTCACCCCTCCACTTT. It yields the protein CAWSGGNSPLHF.

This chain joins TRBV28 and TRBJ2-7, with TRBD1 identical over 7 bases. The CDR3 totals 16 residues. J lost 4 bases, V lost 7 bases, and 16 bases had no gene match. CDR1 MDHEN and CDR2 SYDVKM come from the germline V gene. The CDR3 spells CASTLAPSTGTYEQYF. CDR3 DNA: TGTGCCAGCACCTTGGCCCCCTCGACAGGGACGTACGAGCAGTACTTC.

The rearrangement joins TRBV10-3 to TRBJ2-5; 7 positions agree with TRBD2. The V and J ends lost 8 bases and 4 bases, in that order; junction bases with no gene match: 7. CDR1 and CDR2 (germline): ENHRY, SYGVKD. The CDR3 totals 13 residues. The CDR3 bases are TGTGCCATCCGGCGGGAGCTGGCAGAGACCCAGTACTTC. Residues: CAIRRELAETQYF.

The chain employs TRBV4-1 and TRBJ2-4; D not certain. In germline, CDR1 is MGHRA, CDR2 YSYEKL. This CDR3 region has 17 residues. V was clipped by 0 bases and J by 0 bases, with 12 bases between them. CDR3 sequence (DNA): TGCGCCAGCAGCCAAGAGTCAACTCAGCTAGCCAAAAACATTCAGTACTTC. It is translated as CASSQESTQLAKNIQYF.

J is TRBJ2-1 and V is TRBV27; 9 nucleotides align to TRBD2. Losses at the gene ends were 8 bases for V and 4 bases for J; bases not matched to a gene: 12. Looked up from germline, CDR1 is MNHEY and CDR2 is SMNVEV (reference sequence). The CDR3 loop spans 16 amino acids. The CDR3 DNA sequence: TGTGCCAGCGCTCCCCGCGCGGGAGGGCTGTACAATGAGCAGTTCTTC. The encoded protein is CASAPRAGGLYNEQFF.

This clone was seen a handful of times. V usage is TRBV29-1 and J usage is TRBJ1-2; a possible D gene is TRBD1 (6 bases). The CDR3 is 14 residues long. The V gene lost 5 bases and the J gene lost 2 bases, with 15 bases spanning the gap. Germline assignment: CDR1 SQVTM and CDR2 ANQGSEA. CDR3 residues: CSVRGTNHNYGYTF. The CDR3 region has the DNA TGCAGCGTTAGAGGGACAAACCACAACTATGGCTACACCTTC.

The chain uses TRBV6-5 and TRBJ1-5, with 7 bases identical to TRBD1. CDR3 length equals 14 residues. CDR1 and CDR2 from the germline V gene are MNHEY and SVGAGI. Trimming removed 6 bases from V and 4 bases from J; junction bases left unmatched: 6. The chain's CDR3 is CASRDPTGNQPQHF. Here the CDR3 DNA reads TGTGCCAGCAGGGACCCGACAGGGAATCAGCCCCAGCATTTT.

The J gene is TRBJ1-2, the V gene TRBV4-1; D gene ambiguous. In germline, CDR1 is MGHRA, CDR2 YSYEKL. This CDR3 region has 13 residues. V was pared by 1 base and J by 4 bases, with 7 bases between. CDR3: CASSQGPSYGYTF. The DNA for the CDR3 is TGCGCCAGCAGCCAAGGACCGAGCTATGGCTACACCTTC.

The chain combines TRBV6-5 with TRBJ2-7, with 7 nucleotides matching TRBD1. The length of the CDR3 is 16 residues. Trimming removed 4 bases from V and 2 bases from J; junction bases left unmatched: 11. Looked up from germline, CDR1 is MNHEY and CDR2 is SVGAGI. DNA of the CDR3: TGTGCCAGCAGTTTCCGACAGGGAATCCCCGCCTACGAGCAGTACTTC. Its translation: CASSFRQGIPAYEQYF.

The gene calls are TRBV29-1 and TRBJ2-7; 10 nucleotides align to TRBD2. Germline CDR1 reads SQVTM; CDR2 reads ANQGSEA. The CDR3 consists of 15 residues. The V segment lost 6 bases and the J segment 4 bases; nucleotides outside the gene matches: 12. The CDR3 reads CSVRTSGINLYEQYF. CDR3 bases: TGCAGCGTGAGGACTAGCGGAATCAACTTATACGAGCAGTACTTC.

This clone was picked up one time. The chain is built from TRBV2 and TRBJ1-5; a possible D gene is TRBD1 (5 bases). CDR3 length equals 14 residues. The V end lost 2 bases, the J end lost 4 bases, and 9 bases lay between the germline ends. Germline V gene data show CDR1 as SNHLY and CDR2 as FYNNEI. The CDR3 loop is CASSELGANQPQHF. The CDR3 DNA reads TGTGCCAGCAGTGAATTAGGGGCGAATCAGCCCCAGCATTTT. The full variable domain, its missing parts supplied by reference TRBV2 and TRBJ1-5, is EPEVTQTPSHQVTQMGQEVILRCVPISNHLYFYWYRQILGQKVEFLVSFYNNEISEKSEIFDDQFSVERPDGSNFTLKIRSTKLEDSAMYFCASSELGANQPQHFGDGTRLSIL.

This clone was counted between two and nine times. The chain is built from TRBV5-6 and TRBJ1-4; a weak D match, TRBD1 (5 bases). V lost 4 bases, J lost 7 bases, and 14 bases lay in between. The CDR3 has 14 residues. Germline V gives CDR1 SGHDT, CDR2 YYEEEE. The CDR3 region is CASSVGARGEKLFF. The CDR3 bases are TGTGCCAGCAGCGTCGGGGCCCGTGGTGAAAAACTGTTTTTT.

CDR3 sequence reads: CASSLRDRGYSYNEQFF. For the CDR3, the DNA is TGCGCCAGCAGCCTCCGGGACAGGGGGTACTCCTACAATGAGCAGTTCTTC. The chain is built from TRBV5-1 and TRBJ2-1; 11 nucleotides match TRBD1. Germline V CDR1 and CDR2: SGHRS, YFSETQ. The V and J ends lost 4 bases and 0 bases, in that order; junction bases with no gene match: 6. The CDR3 covers 17 residues.

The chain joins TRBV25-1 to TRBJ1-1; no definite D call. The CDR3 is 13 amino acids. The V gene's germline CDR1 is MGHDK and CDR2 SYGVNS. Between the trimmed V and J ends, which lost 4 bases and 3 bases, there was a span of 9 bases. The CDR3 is CASSGLGYTEAFF. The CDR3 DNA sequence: TGTGCCAGCAGTGGTTTGGGCTACACTGAAGCTTTCTTT. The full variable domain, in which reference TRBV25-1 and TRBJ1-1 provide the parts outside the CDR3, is EADIYQTPRYLVIGTGKKITLECSQTMGHDKMYWYQQDPGMELHLIHYSYGVNSTEKGDLSSESTVSRIRTEHFPLTLESARPSHTSQYLCASSGLGYTEAFFGQGTRLTVV.

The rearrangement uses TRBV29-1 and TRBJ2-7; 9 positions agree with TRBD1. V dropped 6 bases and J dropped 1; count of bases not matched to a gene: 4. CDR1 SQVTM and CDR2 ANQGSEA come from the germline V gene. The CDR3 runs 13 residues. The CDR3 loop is CSVATGGSYEQYF. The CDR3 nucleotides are TGCAGCGTAGCGACAGGGGGATCCTACGAGCAGTACTTC.

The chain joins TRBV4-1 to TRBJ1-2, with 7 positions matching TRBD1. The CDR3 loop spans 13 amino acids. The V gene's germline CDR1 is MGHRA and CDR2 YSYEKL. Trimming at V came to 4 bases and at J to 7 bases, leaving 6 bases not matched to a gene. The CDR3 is CASSPTTGSGYTF. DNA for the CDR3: TGCGCCAGCAGCCCGACGACAGGGTCTGGCTACACCTTC.

For the CDR3, the DNA is TGTGCCAGTCGGGAAGGATACCTCTATGGCTACACCTTC. Translating gives CASREGYLYGYTF. V and J are TRBV19 and TRBJ1-2; D unresolved. The CDR3 loop spans 13 amino acids. Trimming removed 8 bases from V and 4 bases from J, with 14 bases in between. Germline CDR1 is LNHDA and CDR2 is SQIVND (reference sequence).

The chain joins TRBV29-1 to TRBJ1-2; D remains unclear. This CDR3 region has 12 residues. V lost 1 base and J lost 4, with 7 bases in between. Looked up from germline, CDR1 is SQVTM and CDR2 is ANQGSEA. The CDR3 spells CSVEVRGYGYTF. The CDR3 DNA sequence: TGCAGCGTTGAAGTCCGGGGCTATGGCTACACCTTC. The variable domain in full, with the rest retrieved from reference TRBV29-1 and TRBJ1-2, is SAVISQKPSRDICQRGTSLTIQCQVDSQVTMMFWYRQQPGQSLTLIATANQGSEATYESGFVIDKFPISRPNLTFSTLTVSNMSPEDSSIYLCSVEVRGYGYTFGSGTRLTVV.